The clone carrying this TCR beta chain was recorded at least ten times. Its antigen remains unidentified. V lost 1 base and J 5 bases, leaving 13 bases between the germline ends. The CDR3 is 15 amino acids. Per the germline V gene, CDR1 is SGHTA and CDR2 is FQGNSA. Orbital computed tomography and thyroid ultrasound, together with serum TRAb and thyroxine and clinical symptoms, were used for diagnoses. Regions amplified from RNA transcripts were the TCR beta CDR3 regions. Using the HTBI primer set, a first-round RT-PCR was run on the TCR CDR3. From the multiplex PCR reads, TCRdb called clonotypes with MiXCR, one entry per CDR3 protein. The sample lists hundreds of thousands of distinct CDR3 sequences; approximately 18% were seen once. This entry is derived from a study of T cells in Graves' hyperthyroidism and ophthalmopathy. Study findings and constraints: Ophthalmopathy was model-predicted a median roughly six months pre-onset. Among thyroid clonotypes expanded above 0.001, most also appeared in blood.

Source material: blood. The sequence derives from a woman in her 50s with Graves' hyperthyroidism that later progressed to Graves' ophthalmopathy. V usage is TRBV7-2 and J usage is TRBJ2-3, with D possibly being TRBD1 or TRBD2 (5 bases each). CDR3 loop: CASSLGGTRGDTQYF. The CDR3, as DNA: TGTGCCAGCAGCTTAGGGGGGACCCGGGGAGATACGCAGTATTTT.